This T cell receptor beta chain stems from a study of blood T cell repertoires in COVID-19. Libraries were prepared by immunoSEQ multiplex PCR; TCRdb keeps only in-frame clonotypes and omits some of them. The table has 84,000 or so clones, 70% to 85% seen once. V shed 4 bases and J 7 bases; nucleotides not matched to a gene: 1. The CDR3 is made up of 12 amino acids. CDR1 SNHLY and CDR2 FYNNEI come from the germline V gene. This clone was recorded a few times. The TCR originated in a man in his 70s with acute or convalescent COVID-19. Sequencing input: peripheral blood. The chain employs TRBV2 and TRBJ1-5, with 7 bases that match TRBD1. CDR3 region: CASSGGGQPQHF. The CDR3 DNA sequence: TGTGCCAGCAGTGGAGGGGGCCAGCCCCAGCATTTT.